This T cell receptor (beta chain) was documented in a study of PD-L1 blockade in urothelial cancer. Study-level information: Analysis of the blood was performed 3 weeks (second dose) and 6 weeks after treatment start.

The time point denotes: pretreatment peripheral blood. Urothelial carcinoma, locally advanced or metastatic, affected the patients. Assay: immunoSEQ multiplex PCR; the TCRdb copy retains only in-frame clones and omits some. The repertoire holds approximately 94,000 clones, roughly 84% seen once, with about 2% in the top ten. Unmatched junction bases numbered 9, after V lost 5 bases and J lost 2 bases. The germline V gene encodes CDR1 SEHNR and CDR2 FQNEAQ (reference sequence). This CDR3 has 17 residues. V is TRBV7-9 and J is TRBJ2-3; 11 nucleotides align to TRBD2. This TCR was sampled from a man aged 60 to 75 with urothelial cancer. Sample: PBMCs, taken around atezolizumab (anti-PD-L1) treatment. CDR3: CASSRGNSGGVTDTQYF. In nucleotides, the CDR3 is TGTGCCAGCAGCCGCGGAAATAGCGGGGGGGTCACAGATACGCAGTATTTT.